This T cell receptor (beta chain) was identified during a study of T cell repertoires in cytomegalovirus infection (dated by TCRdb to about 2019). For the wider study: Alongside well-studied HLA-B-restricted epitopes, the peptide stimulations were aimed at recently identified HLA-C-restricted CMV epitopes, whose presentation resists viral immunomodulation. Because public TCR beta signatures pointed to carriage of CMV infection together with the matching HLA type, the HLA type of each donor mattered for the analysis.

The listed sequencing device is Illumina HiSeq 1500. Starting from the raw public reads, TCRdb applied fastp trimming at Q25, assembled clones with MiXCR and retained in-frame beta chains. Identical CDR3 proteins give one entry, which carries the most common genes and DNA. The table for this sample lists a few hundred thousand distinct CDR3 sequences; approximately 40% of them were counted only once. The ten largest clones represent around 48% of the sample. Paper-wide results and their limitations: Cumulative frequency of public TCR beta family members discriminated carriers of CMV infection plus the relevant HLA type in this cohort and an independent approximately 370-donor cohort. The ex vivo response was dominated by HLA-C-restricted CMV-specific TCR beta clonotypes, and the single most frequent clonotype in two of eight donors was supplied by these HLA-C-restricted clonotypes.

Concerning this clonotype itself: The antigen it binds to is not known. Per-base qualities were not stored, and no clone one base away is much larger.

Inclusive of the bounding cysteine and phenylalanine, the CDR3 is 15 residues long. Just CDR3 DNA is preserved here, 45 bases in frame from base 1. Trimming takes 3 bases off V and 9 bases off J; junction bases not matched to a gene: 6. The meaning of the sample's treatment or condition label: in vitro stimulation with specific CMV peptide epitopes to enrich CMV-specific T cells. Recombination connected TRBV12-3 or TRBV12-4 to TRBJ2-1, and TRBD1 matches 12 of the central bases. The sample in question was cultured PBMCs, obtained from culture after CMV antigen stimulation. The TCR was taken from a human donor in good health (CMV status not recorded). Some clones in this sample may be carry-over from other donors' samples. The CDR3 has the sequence CASSLFMGQGAEQFF. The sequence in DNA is TGTGCCAGCAGTTTGTTCATGGGACAGGGGGCTGAGCAGTTCTTC.